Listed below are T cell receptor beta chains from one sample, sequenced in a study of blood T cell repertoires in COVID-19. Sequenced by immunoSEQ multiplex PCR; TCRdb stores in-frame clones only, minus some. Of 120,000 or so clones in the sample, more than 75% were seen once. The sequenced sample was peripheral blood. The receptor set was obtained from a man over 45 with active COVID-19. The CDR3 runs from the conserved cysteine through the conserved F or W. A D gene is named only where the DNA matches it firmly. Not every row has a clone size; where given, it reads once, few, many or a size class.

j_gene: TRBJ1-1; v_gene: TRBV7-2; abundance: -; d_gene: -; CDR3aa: CASSFRDSRYTEAFF; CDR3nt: TGTGCCAGCAGCTTCCGGGACTCTAGGTACACTGAAGCTTTCTTT
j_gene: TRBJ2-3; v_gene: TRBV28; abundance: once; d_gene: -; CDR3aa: CASSYAGSTDTQYF; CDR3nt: TGTGCCAGCAGTTACGCGGGGAGCACAGATACGCAGTATTTT
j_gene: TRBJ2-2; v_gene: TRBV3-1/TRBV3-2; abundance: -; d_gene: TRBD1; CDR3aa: CASSQGPGTGRKNTGELFF; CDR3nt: TGTGCCAGCAGCCAGGGACCCGGGACAGGACGAAAAAACACCGGGGAGCTGTTTTTT
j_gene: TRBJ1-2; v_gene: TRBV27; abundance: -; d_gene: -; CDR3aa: CASSTTPGQRHGYTF; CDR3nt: TGTGCCAGCAGCACAACCCCGGGACAAAGGCATGGCTACACCTTC
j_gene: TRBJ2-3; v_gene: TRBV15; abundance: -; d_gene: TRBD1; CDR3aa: CATSITGGTDTQYF; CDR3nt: TGTGCCACCAGCATAACAGGGGGCACAGATACGCAGTATTTT
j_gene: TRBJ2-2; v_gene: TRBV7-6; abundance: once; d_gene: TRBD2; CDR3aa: CASTRTGTSRTGELFF; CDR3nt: TGTGCCAGCACCCGAACCGGGACTAGCCGCACCGGGGAGCTGTTTTTT
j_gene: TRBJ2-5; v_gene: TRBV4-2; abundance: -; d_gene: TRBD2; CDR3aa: CASSLTSGGAERETQYF; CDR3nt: TGTGCCAGCAGCTTGACTAGCGGGGGGGCCGAGAGAGAGACCCAGTACTTC
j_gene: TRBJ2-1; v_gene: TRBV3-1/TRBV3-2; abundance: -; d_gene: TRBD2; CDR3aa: CASSPSLGGGYNEQFF; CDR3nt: TGTGCCAGCAGCCCATCGCTAGGCGGGGGCTACAATGAGCAGTTCTTC
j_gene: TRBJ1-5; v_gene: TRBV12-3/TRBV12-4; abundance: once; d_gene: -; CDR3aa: CASSPRVNQPQHF; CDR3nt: TGTGCCAGCAGCCCCAGGGTCAACCAGCCCCAGCATTTT
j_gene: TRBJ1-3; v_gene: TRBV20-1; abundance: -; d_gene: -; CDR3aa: CSLRSGNTIYF; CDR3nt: TGCAGTCTTCGCTCTGGAAACACCATATATTTT
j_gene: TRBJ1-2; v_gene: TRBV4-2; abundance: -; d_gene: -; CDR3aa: CASSQDMYRRGSDGYTF; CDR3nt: TGTGCCAGCAGCCAAGATATGTACCGGCGGGGCTCAGATGGCTACACCTTC
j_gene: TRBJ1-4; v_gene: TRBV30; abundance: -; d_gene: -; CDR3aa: CAWSVLTEKLFF; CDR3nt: TGTGCCTGGAGTGTACTTACTGAAAAACTGTTTTTT
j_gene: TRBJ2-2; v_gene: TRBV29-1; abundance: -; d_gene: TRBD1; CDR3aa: CSVVWAYGQGRTGELFF; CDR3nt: TGCAGCGTTGTGTGGGCGTATGGACAGGGGAGGACCGGGGAGCTGTTTTTT
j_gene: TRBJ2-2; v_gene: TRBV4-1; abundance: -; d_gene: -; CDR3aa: CASSPPPPREELFF; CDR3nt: TGCGCCAGCAGCCCGCCGCCGCCGAGGGAGGAGCTGTTTTTT
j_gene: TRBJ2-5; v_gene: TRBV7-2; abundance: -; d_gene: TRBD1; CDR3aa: CASSTGTGEETQYF; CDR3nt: TGTGCCAGCAGCACGGGGACAGGGGAAGAGACCCAGTACTTC
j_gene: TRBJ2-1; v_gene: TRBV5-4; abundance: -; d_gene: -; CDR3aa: CASSWGGAAEKFF; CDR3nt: TGTGCCAGCAGCTGGGGGGGGGCCGCTGAGAAGTTCTTC
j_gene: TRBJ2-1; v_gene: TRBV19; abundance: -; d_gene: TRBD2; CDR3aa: CASSNIAGGPLFNEQFF; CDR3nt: TGTGCCAGTAGTAACATAGCGGGGGGGCCTTTATTCAATGAGCAGTTCTTC
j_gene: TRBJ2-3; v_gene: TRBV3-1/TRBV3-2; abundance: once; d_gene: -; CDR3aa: CASSQGGSGGSTDTQYF; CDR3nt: TGTGCCAGCAGCCAAGGTGGTAGCGGAGGGAGCACAGATACGCAGTATTTT
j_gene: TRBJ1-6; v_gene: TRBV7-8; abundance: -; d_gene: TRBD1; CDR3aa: CASSPTGGYSPLHF; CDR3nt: TGTGCCAGCAGCCCGACAGGGGGCTATTCACCCCTCCACTTT
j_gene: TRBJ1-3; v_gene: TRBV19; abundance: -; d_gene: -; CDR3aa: CASNARQTSRGNTIYF; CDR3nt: TGTGCCAGTAACGCACGCCAAACTTCGAGGGGAAACACCATATATTTT
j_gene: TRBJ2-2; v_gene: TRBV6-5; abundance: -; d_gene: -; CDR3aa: CASSYSDTGAGELFF; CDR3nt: TGTGCCAGCAGTTACTCCGACACGGGGGCCGGGGAGCTGTTTTTT
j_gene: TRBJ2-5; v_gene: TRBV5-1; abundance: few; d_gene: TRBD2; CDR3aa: CASSPGIAGETQYF; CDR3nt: TGCGCCAGCAGCCCCGGGATAGCGGGGGAGACCCAGTACTTC
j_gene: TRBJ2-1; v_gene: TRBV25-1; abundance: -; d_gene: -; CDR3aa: CASSEYTIADTYNEQFF; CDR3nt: TGTGCCAGCAGTGAATATACAATAGCGGATACCTACAATGAGCAGTTCTTC
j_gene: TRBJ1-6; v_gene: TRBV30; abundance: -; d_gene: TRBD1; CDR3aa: CAWTSGTGLSPLHF; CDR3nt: TGTGCCTGGACCTCCGGGACAGGGCTTTCACCCCTCCACTTT
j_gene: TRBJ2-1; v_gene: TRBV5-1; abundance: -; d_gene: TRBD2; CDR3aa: CASSDSGTSYNEQFF; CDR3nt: TGCGCCAGCAGCGATAGCGGGACCTCCTACAATGAGCAGTTCTTC
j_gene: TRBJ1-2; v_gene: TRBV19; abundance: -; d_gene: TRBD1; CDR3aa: CASSVDRAIRGYTF; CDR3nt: TGTGCCAGTAGTGTGGACAGGGCAATTCGTGGCTACACCTTC
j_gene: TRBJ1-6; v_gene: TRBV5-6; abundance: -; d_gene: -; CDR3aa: CASSLGTVWGSPLHF; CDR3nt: TGTGCCAGCAGCTTGGGGACAGTATGGGGGTCACCCCTCCACTTT
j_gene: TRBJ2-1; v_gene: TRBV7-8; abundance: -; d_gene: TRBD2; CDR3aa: CASSAGLAGVNEQFF; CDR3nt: TGTGCCAGCAGCGCAGGACTAGCGGGAGTTAATGAGCAGTTCTTC
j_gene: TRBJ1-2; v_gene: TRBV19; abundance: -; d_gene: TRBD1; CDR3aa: CASSTRTGPGYTF; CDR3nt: TGTGCCAGTAGTACTCGGACAGGCCCTGGCTACACCTTC
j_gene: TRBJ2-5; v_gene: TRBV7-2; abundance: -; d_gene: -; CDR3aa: CASSLAGIAALQETQYF; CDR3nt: TGTGCCAGCAGCTTAGCGGGTATAGCGGCCCTTCAAGAGACCCAGTACTTC
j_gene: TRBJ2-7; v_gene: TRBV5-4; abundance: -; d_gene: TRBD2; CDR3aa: CASSSSTGGISYEQYF; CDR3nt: TGTGCCAGCAGCTCGTCTACGGGAGGGATTTCCTACGAGCAGTACTTC
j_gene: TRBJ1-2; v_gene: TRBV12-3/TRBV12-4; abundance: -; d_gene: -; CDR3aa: CASSGSNYGYTF; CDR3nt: TGTGCCAGCAGTGGCTCCAACTATGGCTACACCTTC
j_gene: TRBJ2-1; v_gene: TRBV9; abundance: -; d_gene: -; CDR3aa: CASSRGMGYNEQFF; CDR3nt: TGTGCCAGCAGTCGGGGGATGGGGTACAATGAGCAGTTCTTC
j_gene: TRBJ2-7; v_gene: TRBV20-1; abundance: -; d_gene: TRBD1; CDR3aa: CSGRTGDEQYF; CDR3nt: TGCAGTGGCAGGACAGGCGACGAGCAGTACTTC